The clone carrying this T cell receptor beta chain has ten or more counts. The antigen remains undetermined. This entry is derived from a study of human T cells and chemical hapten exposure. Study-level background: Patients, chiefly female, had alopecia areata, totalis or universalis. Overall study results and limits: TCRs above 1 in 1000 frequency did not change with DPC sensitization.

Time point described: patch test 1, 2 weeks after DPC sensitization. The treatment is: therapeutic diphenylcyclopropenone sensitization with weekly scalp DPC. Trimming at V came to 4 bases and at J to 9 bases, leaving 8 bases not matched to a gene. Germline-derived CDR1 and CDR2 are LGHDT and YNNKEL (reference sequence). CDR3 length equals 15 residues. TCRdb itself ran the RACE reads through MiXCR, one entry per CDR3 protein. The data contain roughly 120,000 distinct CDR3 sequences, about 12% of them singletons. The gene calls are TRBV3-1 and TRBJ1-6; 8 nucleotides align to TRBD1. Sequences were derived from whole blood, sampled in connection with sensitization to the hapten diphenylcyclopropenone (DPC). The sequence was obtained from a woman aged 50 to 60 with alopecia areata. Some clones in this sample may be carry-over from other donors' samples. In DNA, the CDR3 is TGTGCCAGCAGCCCAGGACAGGGCTCGAGTTCACCCCTCCACTTT. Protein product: CASSPGQGSSSPLHF.